A single count supports the clone carrying this T cell receptor (beta chain). Its target is not known. These data originate in a study of T cell repertoires in cytomegalovirus infection. Looking at the study overall: It was the public TCR beta signatures that indicated both CMV infection and matching HLA type. Broader study findings: The response measured ex vivo was dominated by TCR beta clonotypes (HLA-C-restricted and CMV-specific). Summed frequency of public TCR beta families distinguished CMV carriers with the relevant HLA.

TCRdb used MiXCR to reprocess the reads, holding one entry per CDR3 protein. The sample consists of roughly 760,000 distinct CDR3 sequences, about 40% of them appearing once. Trimming removed 8 bases from V and 6 bases from J; junction bases left unmatched: 5. This CDR3 is 12 amino acids long. This receptor was taken from a human donor in good health (CMV status not recorded). Some clones in this sample may be carry-over from other donors' samples. Sequencing was carried out using PBMCs. The genes are TRBV23-1 and TRBJ2-3; 7 bases agree with TRBD1. TRBV23-1 is an ORF, with its function uncertain. In nucleotides, the CDR3 is TGCGCCAGCGGGGACAGAAGGGATACGCAGTATTTT. Amino acids: CASGDRRDTQYF.